The next 25 T cell receptor beta chains were all read from a single sample in a study of blood T cell repertoires in COVID-19 (TCRdb year 2020). Preparation of the library involved the immunoSEQ multiplex PCR assay. This is the immuneACCESS table as TCRdb keeps it, with only in-frame sequences that have V and J called. A part of the clones is gone; compared with another copy, unresolved V genes explain less than half, and the rest is unexplained. A total of around 250,000 clones appear in this sample, roughly nine tenths of them only once. Clones ranked in the top ten supply 0.95% to 1.5% of the sample. The sample comprised PBMCs or T cells enriched from blood (not recorded which). All receptors come from a human donor in a cohort exposed to, infected with or recovered from COVID-19 (not recorded which). The donor label of this sample is uncertain.

Regarding this clone: The same CDR3 also results from other DNA sequences found in this sample. The rearrangement joins TRBV12-3 or TRBV12-4 to TRBJ1-5; no definite D call. The CDR3 runs 12 residues. V lost 3 bases and J lost 4, with 4 bases in between. CDR3 DNA: TGTGCCAGCAGTTTCGGGAATCAGCCCCAGCATTTT. As protein: CASSFGNQPQHF.

V and J are TRBV20-1 and TRBJ2-3; D possibly corresponds to TRBD2 (6 bases). The CDR3 has 15 residues. Trimming shortened V by 3 bases and J by 3 bases, and 16 bases separated the two germline ends. Per germline, CDR1 DFQATT and CDR2 SNEGSKA (reference sequence). CDR3 DNA sequence: TGCAGTGCTAGTTACCCGCAAGGGAGGACAGATACGCAGTATTTT. Protein product: CSASYPQGRTDTQYF.

The chain couples TRBV5-1 to TRBJ2-5; TRBD1 is a possible D gene (7 bases). CDR3 size: 16 residues. The V end lost 0 bases, the J end lost 5 bases, and 17 bases lay between the germline ends. In germline, CDR1 is SGHRS, CDR2 YFSETQ. CDR3 in DNA: TGCGCCAGCAGCTTGGGGAGGGGGCGTCAGCAGGAGACCCAGTACTTC. Encoded protein: CASSLGRGRQQETQYF.

The chain recombines TRBV27 with TRBJ1-1, with 8 bases lining up with TRBD1. This CDR3 comprises 16 residues. Germline V gives CDR1 MNHEY, CDR2 SMNVEV (reference sequence). Unmatched junction bases numbered 8, after V lost 4 bases and J lost 1 base. CDR3 DNA: TGTGCCAGCAGTTCACCTCGGACAGGGAAGAACACTGAAGCTTTCTTT. Protein: CASSSPRTGKNTEAFF.

This clone was counted a single time. This chain links TRBV6-2 or TRBV6-3 with TRBJ2-7, with TRBD2 identical over 9 bases. The J segment lost 2 bases and the V segment lost 0 bases, leaving 2 bases of the junction unmatched. The CDR3 contains 15 residues. In germline, CDR1 is MNHEY, CDR2 SVGEGT. CDR3 amino acids: CASSYSASGAYEQYF. CDR3 sequence (DNA): TGTGCCAGCAGTTACTCGGCTAGCGGGGCCTACGAGCAGTACTTC.

V usage is TRBV4-1 and J usage is TRBJ1-4, with unresolved D. CDR3 length: 16 residues. Per the germline V gene, CDR1 is MGHRA and CDR2 is YSYEKL. Trimming took off 0 bases at V and 5 bases at J, with 13 bases between the two ends. This CDR3 is CASSQEAARRNEKLFF. In nucleotides, the CDR3 is TGCGCCAGCAGCCAAGAAGCGGCCAGACGGAATGAAAAACTGTTTTTT.

The chain links TRBV7-2 to TRBJ1-2; 9 bases match TRBD1. Germline V CDR1 and CDR2: SGHTA, FQGNSA. The CDR3 runs to 14 residues. V gave up 5 bases and J gave up 2 bases; unmatched junction bases: 3. The CDR3 here is CASSMTGGNYGYTF. The CDR3 DNA follows: TGTGCCAGCAGCATGACAGGGGGAAACTATGGCTACACCTTC.

This chain connects TRBV28 to TRBJ1-6, with a possible D match to TRBD1 (5 bases). Trimming removed 5 bases from V and 7 bases from J, with 12 bases in between. There are 14 residues in the CDR3. Germline assignment: CDR1 MDHEN and CDR2 SYDVKM. The CDR3 loop reads CASSPPTVNSPLHF. The CDR3 bases are TGTGCCAGCAGTCCCCCGACAGTGAATTCACCCCTCCACTTT. The full variable domain, rest sourced from reference TRBV28 and TRBJ1-6, is DVKVTQSSRYLVKRTGEKVFLECVQDMDHENMFWYRQDPGLGLRLIYFSYDVKMKEKGDIPEGYSVSREKKERFSLILESASTNQTSMYLCASSPPTVNSPLHFGNGTRLTVT.

V is TRBV5-4 and J is TRBJ1-1; 10 bases are shared with TRBD1. Per the germline V gene, CDR1 is SGHNT and CDR2 is YYREEE (reference sequence). After removal of 4 bases from V and 1 base from J, the junction contained 7 bases not matched to a gene. This CDR3 region has 16 residues. DNA of the CDR3: TGTGCCAGCAGCCCAGACAGGGGGCCCCAGAACACTGAAGCTTTCTTT. Its protein is CASSPDRGPQNTEAFF.

The chain recombines TRBV6-2 or TRBV6-3 with TRBJ2-7, with D hard to call. V was trimmed by 0 bases and J by 3 bases, leaving 12 bases between them. This CDR3 has 15 amino acids. CDR1 and CDR2 (germline): MNHEY, SVGEGT. In DNA, the CDR3 is TGTGCCAGCAGTTACTCGTCCGGAGCAGACTACGAGCAGTACTTC. Translated, it gives CASSYSSGADYEQYF.

As concerns this clone: One end of the junction is discordant with germline, which a read error may explain. The chain carries TRBV6-1 and TRBJ1-3; D possibly corresponds to TRBD1 (5 bases). The CDR3 consists of 17 residues. The germline V gene has CDR1 MNHNS and CDR2 SASEGT. CDR3 residues: CASSEARGMTVRNAIYF. In DNA, the CDR3 is TGTGCCAGCAGTGAAGCCCGGGGGATGACAGTCAGAAACGCCATATATTTT.

The chain is built from TRBV24-1 and TRBJ2-3, with 10 bases lining up with TRBD1. Germline-derived CDR1 and CDR2 are KGHDR and SFDVKD. This CDR3 comprises 16 residues. The trim removed 4 bases at V and 5 bases at J, leaving 8 bases unmatched. CDR3 coding DNA: TGTGCCACCAGTGACCGGGACAGGGGCACAAGAGATACGCAGTATTTT. This gives the protein CATSDRDRGTRDTQYF.

The chain has TRBV7-9 and TRBJ1-1; weak D call: TRBD1 (6 bases). Trimming left V 5 bases short and J 1 base short, with 14 bases between. This CDR3 contains 15 residues. Germline V CDR1 and CDR2: SEHNR, FQNEAQ (reference sequence). In DNA form, the CDR3 reads TGTGCCAGCAGCCCGATAAACAGGGCGAACACTGAAGCTTTCTTT. This translates into CASSPINRANTEAFF.

The chain is built from TRBV18 and TRBJ2-5; 8 nucleotides align to TRBD2. Germline CDR1 and CDR2: KGHSH and LQKENI. The CDR3 is made up of 14 amino acids. Trimming removed 3 bases from V and 4 bases from J; junction bases left unmatched: 4. The CDR3 coding sequence is TGTGCCAGCTCACCCCCGGGACTAGTAGAGACCCAGTACTTC. Translating it yields CASSPPGLVETQYF.

The DNA of the CDR3 is TGTGCCAGCAGCTCGAAACAGGGGGCGCGCGGTCAGCCCCAGCATTTT. Encoded protein: CASSSKQGARGQPQHF. The gene calls are TRBV6-6 and TRBJ1-5; TRBD1 matches at 9 bases. The CDR3 sequence is 16 residues long. Germline CDR1 MNHNY, CDR2 SVGAGI (reference sequence). V was clipped by 6 bases and J by 6 bases; unmatched bases: 12.

The V gene is TRBV27, the J gene TRBJ2-7; perhaps TRBD2 as D (7 bases). V lost 2 bases to trimming and J lost 3 bases, with 17 bases between them. The CDR3 loop spans 16 amino acids. Germline V gene lookup returns CDR1 MNHEY and CDR2 SMNVEV (reference sequence). The CDR3 coding sequence is TGTGCCAGCAGTTTAATTGGCGGGGGCCCACTCTACGAGCAGTACTTC. It is translated as CASSLIGGGPLYEQYF.

This clone was detected a few times. The chain is built from TRBV7-7 and TRBJ1-1, with 7 bases matching TRBD1. This CDR3 contains 16 residues. V lost 5 bases and J lost 1; bases outside the gene matches: 10. Per the germline V gene, CDR1 is SSHAT and CDR2 is FNYEAQ (reference sequence). CDR3 region: CASSRTGADGNTEAFF. CDR3 nucleotide sequence: TGTGCCAGCAGCCGAACAGGGGCAGATGGGAACACTGAAGCTTTCTTT.

This clone was observed a few times. This rearrangement joins TRBV27 to TRBJ1-1, with a possible D match to TRBD1 (5 bases). Germline V gene lookup returns CDR1 MNHEY and CDR2 SMNVEV (reference sequence). Trimming took off 8 bases at V and 6 bases at J, with 22 bases between the two ends. The CDR3 is 15 residues long. CDR3 in amino acids: CASGAFQGRVAEAFF. The CDR3 DNA sequence: TGTGCCAGCGGAGCCTTCCAGGGCAGGGTAGCTGAAGCTTTCTTT.

CDR3 region: CASSDRGRSSYEQYF. The CDR3 DNA reads as TGTGCCAGCAGCGACAGGGGCAGGAGCTCCTACGAGCAGTACTTC. The chain uses TRBV5-5 and TRBJ2-7; 8 nucleotides agree with TRBD1. From germline, CDR1 is SGHKS and CDR2 YYEKEE (reference sequence). The ends lost 4 bases at V and 0 bases at J; junction bases unmatched: 6. The length of the CDR3 is 15 residues.

The chain recombines TRBV27 with TRBJ1-5, with 11 bases lining up with TRBD1. Germline V gene data show CDR1 as MNHEY and CDR2 as SMNVEV (reference sequence). The CDR3 spans 15 residues. The ends lost 6 bases at V and 5 bases at J; junction bases unmatched: 6. The CDR3, as DNA: TGTGCCAGCAGCCCGGACAGGGGGCAGGATCAGCCCCAGCATTTT. Amino acid sequence: CASSPDRGQDQPQHF.

The genes are TRBV6-5 and TRBJ1-2; TRBD1 matches at 7 bases. Trimming cost V 6 bases and J 0 bases; bases outside gene matches: 7. The CDR3 contains 15 residues. CDR1 and CDR2 from the germline V gene are MNHEY and SVGAGI. CDR3 amino acids: CASSLTGLTNYGYTF. The CDR3 region has the DNA TGTGCCAGCAGCCTGACAGGGCTGACTAACTATGGCTACACCTTC.

This chain links TRBV2 with TRBJ1-2, with D hard to call. Germline V gives CDR1 SNHLY, CDR2 FYNNEI. CDR3 length: 14 amino acids. V lost 7 bases, J lost 5 bases, and 17 bases lay in between. CDR3 nucleotide sequence: TGTGCCAGCATTGAGTTTGGGGAGGGATATGGCTACACCTTC. This sequence encodes CASIEFGEGYGYTF.

The chain joins TRBV30 to TRBJ2-5, with 9 positions matching TRBD2. The CDR3 contains 14 residues. Trimming cost V 1 base and J 5 bases; bases outside gene matches: 5. The germline CDR1 and CDR2 sequences are GTSNPN and SVGIG (reference sequence). This chain's CDR3 is CAWSAGLAWETQYF. In nucleotides, the CDR3 is TGTGCCTGGAGTGCCGGACTAGCGTGGGAGACCCAGTACTTC.

V and J are TRBV6-5 and TRBJ1-5; a weak D match, TRBD1 (6 bases). Trimming removed 2 bases at V and 1 base at J, with 6 bases between. This CDR3 is built from 14 residues. Germline lookup yields CDR1 MNHEY and CDR2 SVGAGI. CDR3 sequence (DNA): TGTGCCAGCAGTTACGACAGGAGCAATCAGCCCCAGCATTTT. Translation gives CASSYDRSNQPQHF.

The chain is built from TRBV11-3 and TRBJ1-2; the D is unclear. Germline CDR1 is SGHNT and CDR2 is YENEEA. This CDR3 is built from 16 residues. V lost 2 bases to trimming and J lost 0 bases, with 13 bases between them. In nucleotides, the CDR3 is TGTGCCAGCAGCTTATCCATCCAGGCCGCTAACTATGGCTACACCTTC. It translates to CASSLSIQAANYGYTF.